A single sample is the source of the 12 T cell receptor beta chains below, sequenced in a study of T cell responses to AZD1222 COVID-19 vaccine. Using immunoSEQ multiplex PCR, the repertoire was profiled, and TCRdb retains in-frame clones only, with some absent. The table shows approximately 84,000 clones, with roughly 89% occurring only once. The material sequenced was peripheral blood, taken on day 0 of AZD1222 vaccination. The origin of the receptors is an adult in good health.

This chain's CDR3 is CASSLLAGLYYNEQFF. CDR3 sequence (DNA): TGTGCCAGCAGCTTACTAGCGGGGCTGTACTACAATGAGCAGTTCTTC. The gene calls are TRBV5-5 and TRBJ2-1; 10 positions match TRBD2. There are 16 residues in the CDR3. V lost 2 bases, J lost 3 bases, and 5 bases stayed unmatched. The germline V gene encodes CDR1 SGHKS and CDR2 YYEKEE (reference sequence).

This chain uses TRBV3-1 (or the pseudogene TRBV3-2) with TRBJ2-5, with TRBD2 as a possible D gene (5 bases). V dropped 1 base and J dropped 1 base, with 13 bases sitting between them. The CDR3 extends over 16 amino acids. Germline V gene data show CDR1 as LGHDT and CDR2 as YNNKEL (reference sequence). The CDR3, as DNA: TGTGCCAGCAGCCAAGCCGGGAAAGCGTTCCAAGAGACCCAGTACTTC. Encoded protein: CASSQAGKAFQETQYF.

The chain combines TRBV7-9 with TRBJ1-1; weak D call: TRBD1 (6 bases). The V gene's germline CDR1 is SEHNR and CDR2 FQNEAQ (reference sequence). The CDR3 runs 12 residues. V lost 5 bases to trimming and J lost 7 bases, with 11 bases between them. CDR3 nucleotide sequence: TGTGCCAGCAGCAAGATGACAGGTGAAGCTTTCTTT. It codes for CASSKMTGEAFF.

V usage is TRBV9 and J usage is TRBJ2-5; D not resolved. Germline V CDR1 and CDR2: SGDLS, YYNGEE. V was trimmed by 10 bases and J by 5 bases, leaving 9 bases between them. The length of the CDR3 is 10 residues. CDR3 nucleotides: TGTGCCTCCAAAGACGAGACCCAGTACTTC. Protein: CASKDETQYF. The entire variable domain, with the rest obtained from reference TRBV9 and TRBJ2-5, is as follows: DSGVTQTPKHLITATGQRVTLRCSPRSGDLSVYWYQQSLDQGLQFLIQYYNGEERAKGNILERFSAQQFPDLHSELNLSSLELGDSALYFCASKDETQYFGPGTRLLVL.

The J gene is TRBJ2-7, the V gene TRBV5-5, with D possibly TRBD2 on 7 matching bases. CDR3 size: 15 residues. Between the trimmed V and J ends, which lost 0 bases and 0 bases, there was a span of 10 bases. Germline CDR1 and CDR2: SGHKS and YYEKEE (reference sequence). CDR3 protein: CASSLEGGNSYEQYF. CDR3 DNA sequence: TGTGCCAGCAGCTTGGAGGGGGGGAACTCCTACGAGCAGTACTTC. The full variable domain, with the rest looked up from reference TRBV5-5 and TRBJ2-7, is DAGVTQSPTHLIKTRGQQVTLRCSPISGHKSVSWYQQVLGQGPQFIFQYYEKEERGRGNFPDRFSARQFPNYSSELNVNALLLGDSALYLCASSLEGGNSYEQYFGPGTRLTVT.

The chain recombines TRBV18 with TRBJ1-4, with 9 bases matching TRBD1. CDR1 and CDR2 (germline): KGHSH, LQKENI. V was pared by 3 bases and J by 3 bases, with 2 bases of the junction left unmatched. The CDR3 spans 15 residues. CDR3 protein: CASSPRQGANEKLFF. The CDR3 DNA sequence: TGTGCCAGCTCACCCCGACAGGGGGCTAATGAAAAACTGTTTTTT.

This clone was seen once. Here the CDR3 reads CASSFVAMNTEAFF. CDR3 DNA sequence: TGCGCCAGCAGCTTTGTGGCCATGAACACTGAAGCTTTCTTT. The chain links TRBV5-1 to TRBJ1-1; D not certain. Trimming stripped 2 bases from V and 0 bases from J, with 8 bases between. This CDR3 has 14 amino acids. In germline, CDR1 is SGHRS, CDR2 YFSETQ. Using reference TRBV5-1 and TRBJ1-1 for the parts outside the CDR3, the full variable domain is KAGVTQTPRYLIKTRGQQVTLSCSPISGHRSVSWYQQTPGQGLQFLFEYFSETQRNKGNFPGRFSGRQFSNSRSEMNVSTLELGDSALYLCASSFVAMNTEAFFGQGTRLTVV.

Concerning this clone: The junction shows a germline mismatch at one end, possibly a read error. In DNA, the CDR3 is TGTGCCAGCAGCCTAGCGGGGAGAGAAACAGATACGCAGTATTTT. Amino acid sequence: CASSLAGRETDTQYF. This chain joins TRBV7-2 and TRBJ2-3; 9 nucleotides align to TRBD2. CDR3 length: 15 amino acids. The germline gives CDR1 SGHTA, CDR2 FQGNSA.

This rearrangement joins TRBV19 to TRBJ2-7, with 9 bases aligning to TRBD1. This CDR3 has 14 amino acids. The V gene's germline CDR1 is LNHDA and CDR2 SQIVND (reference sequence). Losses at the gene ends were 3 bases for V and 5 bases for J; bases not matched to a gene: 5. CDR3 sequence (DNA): TGTGCCAGTAGTATTTGGACAGGGGACCACGAGCAGTACTTC. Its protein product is CASSIWTGDHEQYF.

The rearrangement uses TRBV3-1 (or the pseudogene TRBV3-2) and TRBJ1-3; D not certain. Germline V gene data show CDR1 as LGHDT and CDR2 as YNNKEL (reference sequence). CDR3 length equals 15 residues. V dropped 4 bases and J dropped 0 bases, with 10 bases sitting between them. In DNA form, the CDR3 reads TGTGCCAGCAGCCCACGGTTCAGCTCTGGAAACACCATATATTTT. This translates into CASSPRFSSGNTIYF.

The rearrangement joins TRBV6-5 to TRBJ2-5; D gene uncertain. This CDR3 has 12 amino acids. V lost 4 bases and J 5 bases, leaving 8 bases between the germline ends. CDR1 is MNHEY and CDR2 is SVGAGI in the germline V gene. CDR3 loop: CASSSASETQYF. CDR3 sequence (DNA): TGTGCCAGCAGTTCAGCGTCCGAGACCCAGTACTTC.

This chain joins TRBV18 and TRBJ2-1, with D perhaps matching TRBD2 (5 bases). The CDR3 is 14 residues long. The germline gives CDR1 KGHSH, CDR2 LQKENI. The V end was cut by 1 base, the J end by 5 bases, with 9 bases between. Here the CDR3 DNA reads TGTGCCAGCTCACCACAGTCGCGGGACAATGAGCAGTTCTTC. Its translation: CASSPQSRDNEQFF.